This record looks at one T cell receptor (beta chain) sequence and its context. Time point denoted: 2014-2015 season, 7 days after vaccination. CDR3 size: 13 residues. CDR1 KGHSH and CDR2 LQKENI come from the germline V gene. V lost 3 bases and J 8 bases, leaving 11 bases between the germline ends. This record belongs to a study of follicular helper T cells after annual influenza vaccination. This table comes from immunoSEQ multiplex PCR, and its TCRdb copy is limited to in-frame clones, with some not included. The table shows 15,000 or so clones, with approximately 84% occurring only once. This clonotype was sampled from an adult who received the influenza vaccine. The sequencing here drew on CXCR5+ CD38- circulating T follicular helper cells from blood, taken 7 days after influenza vaccination. Subset here: circulating Tfh, non-naive CD4+CXCR5+PD-1+ (ICOS+CD38+ or ICOS-CD38-). The chain joins TRBV18 to TRBJ2-1; maybe TRBD2 (6 bases). The CDR3 coding sequence is TGTGCCAGCTCACCTTATAGCGGTTATGAGCAGTTCTTC. Protein product: CASSPYSGYEQFF.